This entry lists 25 T cell receptor beta chains sequenced from one sample in a study of T cell responses to AZD1222 COVID-19 vaccine. Only in-frame clones appear in the TCRdb table, and some are missing; sequencing was by immunoSEQ multiplex PCR. The sample has about 94,000 clones, 85% seen once. The input for sequencing was peripheral blood, taken 28 days after the second AZD1222 dose. The receptors come from an adult who received the AZD1222 COVID-19 vaccine.

The rearrangement links TRBV10-3 to TRBJ2-4; no clear D gene. Trimming shortened V by 3 bases and J by 2 bases, and 5 bases separated the two germline ends. Germline CDR1 ENHRY, CDR2 SYGVKD. The CDR3 is made up of 13 amino acids. The CDR3 protein is CAISEGSKNIQYF. For the CDR3, the DNA is TGTGCCATCAGTGAAGGGTCCAAAAACATTCAGTACTTC.

This clone was recorded once. J is TRBJ2-7 and V is TRBV10-3; TRBD2 might be the D (5 bases). The CDR3 has 14 amino acids. Germline CDR1 is ENHRY and CDR2 is SYGVKD. The V and J ends lost 6 bases and 0 bases respectively, with 12 bases between them. The CDR3: CAIRNTSGSYEQYF. The DNA for the CDR3 is TGTGCCATCAGAAACACAAGCGGCTCCTACGAGCAGTACTTC.

The chain uses TRBV12-3 or TRBV12-4 and TRBJ1-4; perhaps TRBD1 as D (5 bases). The CDR3 is made up of 12 amino acids. Trimming pared 6 bases from V and 10 bases from J, leaving 12 bases between. DNA of the CDR3: TGTGCCAGCAGAGTAGGGGTTGGAAAACTGTTTTTT. It specifies CASRVGVGKLFF.

The chain uses TRBV19 and TRBJ1-1, with a tentative D call TRBD1 (6 bases). This CDR3 has 15 amino acids. V lost 3 bases to trimming and J lost 4 bases, with 15 bases between them. The germline V gene encodes CDR1 LNHDA and CDR2 SQIVND (reference sequence). The CDR3 bases are TGTGCCAGTAGTATTTCGTTGGGGGGCATCACTGAAGCTTTCTTT. Amino acid sequence: CASSISLGGITEAFF.

The J gene is TRBJ2-7, the V gene TRBV30; possible D gene TRBD2, 5 bases. V shed 3 bases and J shed 4 bases, with 13 bases lying between them. Per germline, CDR1 GTSNPN and CDR2 SVGIG (reference sequence). This CDR3 is built from 13 residues. CDR3 bases: TGTGCCTGGAGAGAACTGGGAGTATACGAGCAGTACTTC. This sequence encodes CAWRELGVYEQYF.

The J gene is TRBJ2-1, the V gene TRBV30; 8 bases map to TRBD2. The V gene end was trimmed by 0 bases and the J gene end by 7 bases; junction bases not matched to a gene: 11. Germline V CDR1 and CDR2: GTSNPN, SVGIG (reference sequence). The CDR3 has 16 residues. CDR3 sequence: CAWSVIPGGALNEQFF. DNA of the CDR3: TGTGCCTGGAGTGTAATTCCGGGGGGGGCCTTAAATGAGCAGTTCTTC.

This clone occurred a few times. The rearrangement links TRBV2 to TRBJ2-3; D could derive from TRBD1 or TRBD2 (6 bases each). Trimming took off 4 bases at V and 7 bases at J, with 12 bases between the two ends. This CDR3 is built from 13 residues. From germline, CDR1 is SNHLY and CDR2 FYNNEI. For the CDR3, the DNA is TGTGCCAGCAGTGCCGGGGGCATGAATACGCAGTATTTT. Residues: CASSAGGMNTQYF.

The CDR3 here is CASTDRGAGYTF. The CDR3 DNA reads as TGTGCCAGTACCGACAGGGGGGCCGGCTACACCTTC. This rearrangement joins TRBV19 to TRBJ1-2; 9 bases map to TRBD1. Trimming removed 7 bases from V and 8 bases from J; junction bases left unmatched: 5. This CDR3 is 12 amino acids long. Germline V gives CDR1 LNHDA, CDR2 SQIVND (reference sequence).

This chain uses TRBV4-2 with TRBJ2-3; the D is unclear. With 1 base removed from V and 2 bases from J, the gap between germline ends came to 7 bases. Germline CDR1 is LGHNA and CDR2 is YNFKEQ. The CDR3 contains 14 residues. CDR3 residues: CASSQGPFTDTQYF. The CDR3 bases are TGTGCCAGCAGCCAAGGACCCTTCACAGATACGCAGTATTTT.

V is TRBV28 and J is TRBJ1-2; D perhaps matches TRBD1 (6 bases). The V and J ends lost 5 bases and 2 bases respectively, with 15 bases between them. CDR1 MDHEN and CDR2 SYDVKM come from the germline V gene. The length of the CDR3 is 15 residues. The CDR3, as DNA: TGTGCCAGCAGTCTTCCGACAGGTCTAAACTATGGCTACACCTTC. It translates to CASSLPTGLNYGYTF.

V and J are TRBV19 and TRBJ2-1, with a tentative D call TRBD1 (5 bases). Trimming shortened V by 5 bases and J by 9 bases, and 20 bases separated the two germline ends. The CDR3 consists of 15 residues. CDR1 is LNHDA, CDR2 SQIVND, per germline (reference sequence). CDR3 in DNA: TGTGCCAGTAGTCCAAGGGGTGGCGGCCTGAGTGAGCAGTTCTTC. Its translation is CASSPRGGGLSEQFF.

The chain has TRBV5-1 and TRBJ2-7; D is possibly TRBD1 (6 bases). Trimming took 3 bases from V and 2 from J, leaving 12 bases between them. CDR3 length: 14 residues. Germline V CDR1 and CDR2: SGHRS, YFSETQ. The CDR3 DNA reads as TGCGCCAGCAGCTCCGGACAGCCAGCCTACGAGCAGTACTTC. Protein sequence: CASSSGQPAYEQYF. The entire variable domain, with the rest obtained from reference TRBV5-1 and TRBJ2-7, is as follows: KAGVTQTPRYLIKTRGQQVTLSCSPISGHRSVSWYQQTPGQGLQFLFEYFSETQRNKGNFPGRFSGRQFSNSRSEMNVSTLELGDSALYLCASSSGQPAYEQYFGPGTRLTVT.

This rearrangement joins TRBV7-9 to TRBJ1-4; the D gene is possibly TRBD1 (5 bases). The CDR3 has 15 residues. Per germline, CDR1 SEHNR and CDR2 FQNEAQ (reference sequence). Trimming took 5 bases from V and 0 from J, leaving 10 bases between them. In nucleotides, the CDR3 is TGTGCCAGCAGCCAGCGGGGGTCAACTAATGAAAAACTGTTTTTT. Translation: CASSQRGSTNEKLFF. The full variable domain, in which reference TRBV7-9 and TRBJ1-4 provide the parts outside the CDR3, is DTGVSQNPRHKITKRGQNVTFRCDPISEHNRLYWYRQTLGQGPEFLTYFQNEAQLEKSRLLSDRFSAERPKGSFSTLEIQRTEQGDSAMYLCASSQRGSTNEKLFFGSGTQLSVL.

This clone occurred a few times. This sequence joins TRBV9 and TRBJ1-2, with D uncertain. Germline CDR1 is SGDLS and CDR2 is YYNGEE. The CDR3 is made up of 14 amino acids. V dropped 4 bases and J dropped 5 bases, with 15 bases sitting between them. The CDR3 loop is CASSPGGGKYGYTF. The DNA for the CDR3 is TGTGCCAGCAGCCCAGGTGGTGGGAAGTATGGCTACACCTTC.

The chain couples TRBV6-4 to TRBJ2-1; TRBD1 matches at 8 bases. The CDR3 totals 15 residues. CDR1 and CDR2 from the germline V gene are MRHNA and SNTAGT. The trim removed 6 bases at V and 4 bases at J, leaving 8 bases unmatched. The CDR3 region is CASSQTGAGYNEQFF. In nucleotides, the CDR3 is TGTGCCAGCAGCCAGACAGGGGCGGGGTACAATGAGCAGTTCTTC.

The rearrangement uses TRBV7-2 and TRBJ2-1; D is perhaps TRBD2 (5 bases). The germline CDR1 and CDR2 sequences are SGHTA and FQGNSA. The CDR3 sequence is 14 residues long. Trimming stripped 1 base from V and 6 bases from J, with 10 bases between. The CDR3 sequence: CASSLVDSFNEQFF. The CDR3 DNA sequence: TGTGCCAGCAGCTTAGTGGACTCTTTCAATGAGCAGTTCTTC.

The J gene is TRBJ1-1, the V gene TRBV11-2, with TRBD1 identical over 7 bases. The length of the CDR3 is 16 residues. The V and J ends lost 3 bases and 0 bases, in that order; junction bases with no gene match: 7. Germline V lookup: CDR1 SGHAT, CDR2 FQNNGV. Written as DNA, the CDR3 is TGTGCCAGCAGCTTCGTATCCGGGACAGTGAACACTGAAGCTTTCTTT. As protein: CASSFVSGTVNTEAFF.

The V and J genes are TRBV27 and TRBJ2-3; D is perhaps TRBD1 (5 bases). Germline V CDR1 and CDR2: MNHEY, SMNVEV (reference sequence). The CDR3 is made up of 16 amino acids. V lost 3 bases and J 4 bases, leaving 17 bases between the germline ends. CDR3: CASSFVLQGGPDTQYF. In nucleotides, the CDR3 is TGTGCCAGCAGTTTTGTTCTCCAGGGCGGCCCAGATACGCAGTATTTT.

This clone was recorded once. The rearrangement uses TRBV5-4 and TRBJ1-1, with TRBD1 matching 11 bases. Germline V lookup: CDR1 SGHNT, CDR2 YYREEE (reference sequence). Losses at the gene ends were 4 bases for V and 3 bases for J; bases not matched to a gene: 17. The CDR3 contains 19 residues. The CDR3 here is CASSTIYRRPGQGDTEAFF. CDR3 nucleotides: TGTGCCAGCAGCACCATTTACCGACGGCCGGGACAGGGGGACACTGAAGCTTTCTTT.

The table lists this clone with a few counts. The chain has TRBV28 and TRBJ1-3; 7 positions agree with TRBD1. Germline trimming cut 4 bases from V and 4 bases from J; bases unmatched to any gene: 10. CDR1 is MDHEN, CDR2 SYDVKM, per germline. The CDR3 is made up of 16 amino acids. CDR3 in amino acids: CASSSAEGAYGNTIYF. The DNA of the CDR3 is TGTGCCAGCAGTTCCGCCGAGGGGGCGTACGGAAACACCATATATTTT.

In its sample, this clone was seen once. The V call is TRBV7-8, the J call TRBJ1-2; no definite D call. Germline values: CDR1 SGHVS, CDR2 FQNEAQ. The V gene lost 1 base and the J gene lost 8 bases, with 23 bases spanning the gap. This CDR3 contains 17 residues. Written as DNA, the CDR3 is TGTGCCAGCAGCTTAGGGAGGGCGGGGTCCCTCTGGGGAGGCTACACCTTC. Translation: CASSLGRAGSLWGGYTF.

The chain is built from TRBV10-3 and TRBJ1-2; tentative D call: TRBD1 (6 bases). This CDR3 contains 12 residues. Germline CDR1 ENHRY, CDR2 SYGVKD. V lost 10 bases, J lost 4 bases, and 13 bases lay in between. This CDR3 reads CATGRGAYGYTF. CDR3 DNA sequence: TGTGCCACCGGACGGGGGGCCTATGGCTACACCTTC.

The CDR3 spells CASSQDSGTAASNTGELFF. CDR3 nucleotides: TGCGCCAGCAGCCAAGATTCGGGGACAGCCGCTTCGAACACCGGGGAGCTGTTTTTT. The J gene is TRBJ2-2, the V gene TRBV4-1; TRBD1 aligns across 7 bases. The CDR3 is 19 amino acids. The V gene end was trimmed by 0 bases and the J gene end by 0 bases; junction bases not matched to a gene: 10. Looked up from germline, CDR1 is MGHRA and CDR2 is YSYEKL.

The chain has TRBV27 and TRBJ2-5; perhaps TRBD2 as D (5 bases). Trimming stripped 4 bases from V and 5 bases from J, with 14 bases between. Germline values: CDR1 MNHEY, CDR2 SMNVEV (reference sequence). This CDR3 spans 14 amino acids. The CDR3 spells CASSSGLTGETQYF. CDR3 DNA: TGTGCCAGCAGTTCAGGACTCACGGGCGAGACCCAGTACTTC.

The chain couples TRBV7-8 to TRBJ1-1, with 9 nucleotides matching TRBD1. The V gene end was trimmed by 10 bases and the J gene end by 4 bases; junction bases not matched to a gene: 4. This CDR3 is 12 amino acids long. From germline, CDR1 is SGHVS and CDR2 FQNEAQ. Here the CDR3 DNA reads TGTGCCATCTCGACAGGGGGCACTGAAGCTTTCTTT. Protein sequence: CAISTGGTEAFF.